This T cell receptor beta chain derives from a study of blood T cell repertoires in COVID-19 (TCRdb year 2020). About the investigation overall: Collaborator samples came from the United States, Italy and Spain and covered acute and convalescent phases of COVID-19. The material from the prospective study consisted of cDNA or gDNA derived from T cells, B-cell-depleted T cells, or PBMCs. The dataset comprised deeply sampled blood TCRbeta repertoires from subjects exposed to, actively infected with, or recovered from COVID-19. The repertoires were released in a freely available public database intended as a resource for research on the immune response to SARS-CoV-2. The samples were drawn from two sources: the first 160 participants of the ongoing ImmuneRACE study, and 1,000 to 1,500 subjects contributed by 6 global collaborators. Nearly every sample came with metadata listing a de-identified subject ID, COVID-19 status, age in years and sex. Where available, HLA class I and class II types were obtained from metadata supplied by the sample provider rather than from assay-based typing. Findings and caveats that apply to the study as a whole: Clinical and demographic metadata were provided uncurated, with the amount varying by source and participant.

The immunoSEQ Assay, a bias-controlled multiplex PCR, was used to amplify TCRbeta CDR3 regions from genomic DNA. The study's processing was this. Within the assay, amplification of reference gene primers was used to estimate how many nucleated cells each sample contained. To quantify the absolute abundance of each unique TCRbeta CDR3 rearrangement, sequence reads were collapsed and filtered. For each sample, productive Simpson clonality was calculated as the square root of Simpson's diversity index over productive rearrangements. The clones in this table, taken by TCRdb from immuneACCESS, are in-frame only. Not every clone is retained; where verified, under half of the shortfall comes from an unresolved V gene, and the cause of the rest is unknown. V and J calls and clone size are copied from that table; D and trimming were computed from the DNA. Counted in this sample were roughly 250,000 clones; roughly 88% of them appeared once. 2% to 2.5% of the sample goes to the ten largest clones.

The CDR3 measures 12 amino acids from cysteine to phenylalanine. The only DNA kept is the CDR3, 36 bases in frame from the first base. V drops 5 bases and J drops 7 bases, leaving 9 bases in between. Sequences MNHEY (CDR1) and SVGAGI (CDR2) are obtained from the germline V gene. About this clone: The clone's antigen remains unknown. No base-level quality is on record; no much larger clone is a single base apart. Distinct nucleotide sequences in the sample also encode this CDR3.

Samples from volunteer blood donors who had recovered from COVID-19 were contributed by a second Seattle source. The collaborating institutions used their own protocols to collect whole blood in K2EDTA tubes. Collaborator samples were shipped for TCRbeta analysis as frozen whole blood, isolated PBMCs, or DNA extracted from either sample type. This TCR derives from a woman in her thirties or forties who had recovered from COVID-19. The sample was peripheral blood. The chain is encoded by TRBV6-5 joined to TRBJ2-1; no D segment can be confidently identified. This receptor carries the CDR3 CASSPPGNEQFF. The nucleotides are TGTGCCAGCAGTCCCCCCGGGAATGAGCAGTTCTTC.